This T cell receptor (beta chain) was identified during a study of T cell responses to AZD1222 COVID-19 vaccine. About this clone itself: The target antigen is unknown.

Assay used: immunoSEQ multiplex PCR; TCRdb lists only in-frame clones, some missing. The sample yields some 140,000 clones, 80% to 90% seen once. The CDR3 is 18 residues long. V was pared by 3 bases and J by 1 base, with 21 bases between. CDR1 and CDR2 (germline): LNHDA, SQIVND (reference sequence). Findings of the study overall: Recipients of AZD1222 seropositive at baseline numbered only 5 to 7.

The receptor's source is an adult in good health. The chain links TRBV19 to TRBJ1-1; D is uncertain. The material was peripheral blood, obtained on day 0 of AZD1222 vaccination. Here the CDR3 DNA reads TGTGCCAGTAGTATGGCCCTCGGACGGTCTTATCAGAACACTGAAGCTTTCTTT. This codes for CASSMALGRSYQNTEAFF. The entire variable domain, with the rest obtained from reference TRBV19 and TRBJ1-1, is as follows: DGGITQSPKYLFRKEGQNVTLSCEQNLNHDAMYWYRQDPGQGLRLIYYSQIVNDFQKGDIAEGYSVSREKKESFPLTVTSAQKNPTAFYLCASSMALGRSYQNTEAFFGQGTRLTVV.